This entry lists 25 T cell receptor beta chains sequenced from one sample in a study of T cells in Graves' hyperthyroidism and ophthalmopathy. Using RNA transcripts as the source, TCR beta CDR3 regions were amplified. HTBI primers were used for first-round RT-PCR of the TCR CDR3. TCRdb passed the multiplex PCR reads through MiXCR, listing each CDR3 protein once. The sample has over 45,000 distinct CDR3 sequences, approximately 48% seen once. The sequenced sample was blood. These receptors came from a woman between 45 and 65 years old with Graves' ophthalmopathy.

Concerning this clonotype itself: No conserved phenylalanine or tryptophan is present at the end of the CDR3, so a read error is the likely explanation. The limits of the CDR3 on the DNA are not certain, so only TCRdb's listed CDR3 is given. V usage is TRBV15 and J usage is TRBJ2-2; the table's TRBD2 call for D was not verified on the DNA. The CDR3 region is 15 residues in length, termini included. Germline V CDR1 and CDR2: LNHNV, YYDKDF (reference sequence). CDR3: CATSTRQFRAGELLS.

Remarks on this clonotype: A much more abundant neighbour one base away suggests this may be a read error. J is TRBJ1-5 and V is TRBV7-3; possible D gene TRBD1, 5 bases. Germline CDR1 is SGHTA and CDR2 is FQGTGA. This CDR3 has 14 amino acids. CDR3 loop: CANSPAGNNQPQHF. The CDR3 DNA follows: TGTGCCAACAGCCCGGCAGGGAACAATCAGCCCCAGCATTTT.

This clonotype was detected ten times or more. This chain links TRBV28 with TRBJ1-2, with no clear D. The V gene's germline CDR1 is MDHEN and CDR2 SYDVKM. The CDR3 spans 13 residues. V shed 6 bases and J shed 2 bases, with 10 bases lying between them. For the CDR3, the DNA is TGTGCCAGCAGCCCGGCAGTCAACTATGGCTACACCTTC. Protein sequence: CASSPAVNYGYTF.

Ten or more counts support this clonotype. This sequence joins TRBV20-1 and TRBJ1-1, with D uncertain. Germline V gene sequence: CDR1 DFQATT, CDR2 SNEGSKA (reference sequence). The CDR3 consists of 12 residues. V lost 6 bases to trimming and J lost 3 bases, with 11 bases between them. This chain's CDR3 is CSAPRLDTEAFF. CDR3 bases: TGCAGTGCCCCGCGGCTGGACACTGAAGCTTTCTTT.

The V and J genes are TRBV10-3 and TRBJ2-1, with D possibly being TRBD2 (6 bases). Deletions cut 6 bases from V and 4 bases from J, with 16 bases between. This CDR3 is built from 15 residues. Germline CDR1 ENHRY, CDR2 SYGVKD. The CDR3 sequence: CAIRGGEERYNEQFF. The DNA of the CDR3 is TGTGCCATCAGGGGCGGGGAAGAGCGGTACAATGAGCAGTTCTTC.

The rearrangement links TRBV19 to TRBJ2-5; 9 positions agree with TRBD1. The CDR3 length is 13 residues. The trim removed 9 bases at V and 2 bases at J, leaving 4 bases unmatched. Looked up from germline, CDR1 is LNHDA and CDR2 is SQIVND (reference sequence). The CDR3 loop is CASSGTGQETQYF. The CDR3 region has the DNA TGTGCCAGCTCCGGGACAGGGCAAGAGACCCAGTACTTC.

In its sample, this clonotype was seen many times. The chain joins TRBV2 to TRBJ2-3, with 8 bases matching TRBD2. V gave up 0 bases and J gave up 1 base; unmatched junction bases: 6. In germline, CDR1 is SNHLY, CDR2 FYNNEI. The CDR3 has 17 residues. The CDR3 region has the DNA TGTGCCAGCAGTGAAGCGCTTAGGCGGGGGGGCACAGATACGCAGTATTTT. Amino acids: CASSEALRRGGTDTQYF.

About this clonotype: The missing conserved phenylalanine or tryptophan at the end of this CDR3 makes a read error likely. The chain has TRBV7-2 and TRBJ1-1, with D hard to call. The CDR3 spans 13 residues. CDR1 is SGHTA, CDR2 FQGNSA, per germline. For the CDR3, the DNA is TGTGCCAGCAGCTCACGACGGAACACTGGAGCTTTCTCT. Its translation is CASSSRRNTGAFS.

By sample share, this clonotype is medium-sized. V and J are TRBV7-3 and TRBJ2-3; the match to TRBD2 covers 11 bases. Trimming removed 4 bases from V and 5 bases from J; junction bases left unmatched: 11. In germline, CDR1 is SGHTA, CDR2 FQGTGA. This CDR3 comprises 17 residues. The CDR3 protein is CASSSTPLAGGKDTQYF. Written as DNA, the CDR3 is TGTGCCAGCAGCTCGACTCCGCTAGCGGGGGGTAAAGATACGCAGTATTTT.

This clonotype was seen repeatedly, ten times or more. The J gene is TRBJ2-7, the V gene TRBV20-1, with a weak D call TRBD2 (6 bases). Trimming took off 5 bases at V and 7 bases at J, with 21 bases between the two ends. The CDR3 has 14 amino acids. Germline V CDR1 and CDR2: DFQATT, SNEGSKA (reference sequence). DNA for the CDR3: TGCAGTGCTGACAACCTGCGGGACCCCACTGAGCAGTACTTC. Protein product: CSADNLRDPTEQYF.

V usage is TRBV24-1 and J usage is TRBJ1-5; possibly TRBD1 for D (5 bases). V shed 10 bases and J shed 6 bases, with 15 bases lying between them. Germline CDR1 KGHDR, CDR2 SFDVKD. There are 13 residues in the CDR3. The CDR3 region has the DNA TGTGCCACATCTAGCGGGGGGTCTCAGCCCCAGCATTTT. This translates into CATSSGGSQPQHF.

CDR3: CASSESGGNEQYF. As DNA, the CDR3 is TGTGCCAGCAGTGAAAGCGGGGGCAACGAGCAGTACTTC. V is TRBV2 and J is TRBJ2-7; 8 bases align to TRBD2. Germline CDR1 and CDR2: SNHLY and FYNNEI. V lost 2 bases and J lost 5; bases outside the gene matches: 2. The CDR3 is 13 amino acids.

Regarding this clonotype: This could be a read error, since a much larger clone is one nucleotide away. CDR3 region: CASSYLAGLAYEQYF. The CDR3 region has the DNA TGTGCCAGCAGTTACTTAGCGGGACTAGCCTACGAGCAGTACTTC. The chain carries TRBV6-6 and TRBJ2-7; 8 bases fit TRBD2. CDR1 MNHNY and CDR2 SVGAGI come from the germline V gene (reference sequence). V was pared by 1 base and J by 2 bases, with 4 bases of the junction left unmatched. The length of the CDR3 is 15 residues.

J is TRBJ2-1 and V is TRBV2, with TRBD2 matching 10 bases. The CDR3 is made up of 14 amino acids. CDR1 and CDR2 (germline): SNHLY, FYNNEI. V trimming: 3 bases; J trimming: 6 bases; junction bases outside the gene matches: 2. The CDR3 region is CASSDSGGANEQFF. The CDR3 DNA sequence: TGTGCCAGCAGTGACAGCGGGGGGGCCAATGAGCAGTTCTTC.

There are many counts of this clonotype. The gene calls are TRBV7-3 and TRBJ2-5; possibly TRBD1 for D (6 bases). The CDR3 is made up of 15 amino acids. CDR1 and CDR2 from the germline V gene are SGHTA and FQGTGA. Trimming left V 0 bases short and J 5 bases short, with 13 bases between. CDR3 sequence: CASSLTRGLGETQYF. The CDR3 bases are TGTGCCAGCAGCTTAACCAGGGGCCTCGGTGAGACCCAGTACTTC.

The chain has TRBV15 and TRBJ1-6; D not resolved. The CDR3 contains 13 residues. CDR1 is LNHNV and CDR2 is YYDKDF in the germline V gene (reference sequence). Trimming left V 2 bases short and J 6 bases short, with 5 bases between. DNA for the CDR3: TGTGCCACCAGCAGAACAGTTAATTCACCCCTCCACTTT. Translating it yields CATSRTVNSPLHF.

This clonotype has a count of ten or more. The V gene is TRBV20-1, the J gene TRBJ1-5, with a weak D call TRBD1 (5 bases). Germline V gene lookup returns CDR1 DFQATT and CDR2 SNEGSKA (reference sequence). Trimming took 3 bases from V and 3 from J, leaving 15 bases between them. The CDR3 runs to 15 residues. CDR3 region: CSARTGSGSNQPQHF. CDR3 bases: TGCAGTGCTAGGACGGGGTCAGGGTCCAATCAGCCCCAGCATTTT.

The chain links TRBV18 to TRBJ1-2; weak D call: TRBD1 (6 bases). The V gene lost 6 bases and the J gene lost 2 bases, with 13 bases spanning the gap. CDR1 and CDR2 (germline): KGHSH, LQKENI. The CDR3 consists of 14 residues. This CDR3 reads CASSREGGNYGYTF. Here the CDR3 DNA reads TGTGCCAGCTCTCGAGAGGGGGGCAACTATGGCTACACCTTC.

The chain combines TRBV7-8 with TRBJ1-2; D perhaps matches TRBD1 (6 bases). Looked up from germline, CDR1 is SGHVS and CDR2 is FQNEAQ. This CDR3 region has 13 residues. V lost 6 bases to trimming and J lost 1 base, with 9 bases between them. The CDR3 DNA is TGTGCCAGCAGGGGGGGCCGTAACTATGGCTACACCTTC. Its translation: CASRGGRNYGYTF.

The table lists this clonotype with many counts. This sequence joins TRBV19 and TRBJ1-2; 9 nucleotides line up with TRBD1. Trimming took 8 bases from V and 7 from J; bases not matched to a gene: 17. Germline assignment: CDR1 LNHDA and CDR2 SQIVND (reference sequence). The CDR3 length is 16 residues. The CDR3 region is CASRVGQGEAASGYTF. The DNA of the CDR3 is TGTGCCAGTCGGGTGGGACAGGGAGAGGCGGCTTCTGGCTACACCTTC.

The V and J genes are TRBV10-1 and TRBJ2-2, with TRBD2 identical over 12 bases. Unmatched junction bases numbered 3, after V lost 6 bases and J lost 1 base. This CDR3 has 16 residues. CDR1 is WNHNN and CDR2 is SYGVQD in the germline V gene (reference sequence). In DNA form, the CDR3 reads TGCGCCAGCAGCCAGACTAGCGGGGGGAACACCGGGGAGCTGTTTTTT. Translation: CASSQTSGGNTGELFF.

To note about this clonotype: One end of the junction fails to match germline, which may point to a read error. This chain connects TRBV6-4 to TRBJ1-1; D perhaps matches TRBD1 (6 bases). The CDR3 covers 14 residues. Germline V gives CDR1 MRHNA, CDR2 SNTAGT. In DNA, the CDR3 is TGTGCCGGCAGGGACCGCCCAGGGGTCACGGAAGCTTTCTTT. Translating it yields CAGRDRPGVTEAFF.

This chain uses TRBV10-3 with TRBJ2-1; D is ambiguous. The CDR3 is 11 amino acids. V gave up 0 bases and J gave up 10 bases, with 4 bases separating them. CDR1 is ENHRY and CDR2 is SYGVKD in the germline V gene. CDR3 region: CAISESGEQFF. The CDR3 DNA reads as TGTGCCATCAGTGAGTCCGGAGAGCAGTTCTTC.

The chain employs TRBV5-6 and TRBJ2-2; D might be TRBD1 (6 bases). V was cut by 4 bases and J by 8 bases, with 9 bases left in between. The CDR3 is 12 residues long. CDR1 is SGHDT, CDR2 YYEEEE, per germline. The CDR3 spells CASSAGTGELFF. The DNA of the CDR3 is TGTGCCAGCAGCGCAGGGACAGGGGAGCTGTTTTTT.

Remarks on this clonotype: The junction departs from germline at one end; a sequencing error may be responsible. The chain employs TRBV28 and TRBJ2-3, with unresolved D. This CDR3 comprises 14 residues. Germline V lookup: CDR1 MDHEN, CDR2 SYDVKM. In DNA, the CDR3 is TGTGCCAGCAGTTTAATGCGGTCCACAGATACGCGGTATTTT. Its protein product is CASSLMRSTDTRYF.